One and the same sample provided the 8 T cell receptor beta chains below, sequenced in a study of identical twins. Using its own MiXCR run on the 5' RACE reads, TCRdb lists one record per CDR3 protein. Found here are hundreds of thousands of distinct CDR3 sequences, under 8.5% of them singletons; the top ten hold approximately 1.5%. The same data also went into a second study, on yellow fever vaccine responses in identical twins.

Sequencing input: PBMCs. These receptors originate from a young woman in good health.

This clonotype was observed at least ten times. The chain recombines TRBV12-3 or TRBV12-4 with TRBJ2-7, with D unresolved. This CDR3 region has 12 residues. Trimming left V 6 bases short and J 4 bases short, with 10 bases between. The CDR3 DNA is TGTGCCAGCAGCCCGCGACATTACGAGCAGTACTTC. It codes for CASSPRHYEQYF.

This clonotype has at least ten counts. The CDR3 region is CASRPTSGRAHGELFF. The CDR3 nucleotides are TGTGCCAGCAGACCTACTAGCGGGAGGGCCCACGGGGAGCTGTTTTTT. This chain uses TRBV7-2 with TRBJ2-2, with 13 bases lining up with TRBD2. After removal of 6 bases from V and 7 bases from J, the junction contained 8 bases not matched to a gene. Per germline, CDR1 SGHTA and CDR2 FQGNSA. CDR3 length: 16 residues.

At least ten counts were recorded for this clonotype. This chain links TRBV20-1 with TRBJ2-1; the D call may be TRBD1 or TRBD2 (5 bases each). The CDR3 contains 15 residues. The germline gives CDR1 DFQATT, CDR2 SNEGSKA (reference sequence). The germline V and J ends were trimmed by 7 bases and 0 bases, with 16 bases remaining between them. The CDR3: CSVERTQRSYNEQFF. The CDR3, as DNA: TGCAGTGTAGAGCGGACACAACGCTCCTACAATGAGCAGTTCTTC.

This clonotype was counted only a few times. The chain carries TRBV20-1 and TRBJ1-1, with D possibly TRBD1 on 5 matching bases. The CDR3 covers 12 residues. In germline, CDR1 is DFQATT, CDR2 SNEGSKA (reference sequence). V dropped 0 bases and J dropped 11 bases, with 13 bases sitting between them. CDR3 bases: TGCAGTGCTAGAGAACAGGCGCCGGGGGCTTTCTTT. This encodes CSAREQAPGAFF.

This clonotype was seen at least ten times. This chain uses TRBV12-3 or TRBV12-4 with TRBJ2-3, with TRBD2 matching over 11 bases. The V segment lost 6 bases and the J segment 4 bases; nucleotides outside the gene matches: 6. This CDR3 contains 15 residues. CDR3 in amino acids: CASRPSGGRPDTQYF. The CDR3 bases are TGTGCCAGCAGGCCTAGCGGGGGGCGCCCAGATACGCAGTATTTT.

This clonotype was seen ten or more times. The rearrangement links TRBV5-1 to TRBJ1-1, with a weak D call TRBD1 (6 bases). The CDR3 spans 13 residues. Germline-derived CDR1 and CDR2 are SGHRS and YFSETQ. V was pared by 2 bases and J by 8 bases, with 13 bases between. CDR3 bases: TGCGCCAGCAGCTTAGCAGGGGTATCCGAAGCTTTCTTT. This translates into CASSLAGVSEAFF.

This clonotype was seen many times. The genes are TRBV20-1 and TRBJ2-4, with D possibly matching TRBD2 (6 bases). Germline V CDR1 and CDR2: DFQATT, SNEGSKA (reference sequence). The CDR3 runs 14 residues. V was cut by 6 bases and J by 0 bases, with 12 bases left in between. The DNA for the CDR3 is TGCAGTGCGGGGGGACCTCTAGCCAAAAACATTCAGTACTTC. Translation gives CSAGGPLAKNIQYF.

The chain combines TRBV29-1 with TRBJ2-7, with TRBD2 identical over 13 bases. Germline CDR1 reads SQVTM; CDR2 reads ANQGSEA. Trimming took 6 bases from V and 7 from J; bases not matched to a gene: 9. This CDR3 has 14 amino acids. The CDR3 bases are TGCAGCGTATCGGGACTAGCGGGACTTCGGGAGCAGTACTTC. Its protein is CSVSGLAGLREQYF.